These 8 T cell receptor beta chains were sequenced from one sample in a study of blood T cell repertoires in COVID-19. Assay: immunoSEQ multiplex PCR; the TCRdb copy retains only in-frame clones and omits some. This repertoire shows 200,000 to 250,000 clones, around 90% found once; its top ten account for around 3.8%. The sequenced sample consisted of PBMCs or T cells enriched from blood (not recorded which). These receptor sequences come from a woman aged 25 to 45 who had been exposed to COVID-19.

The chain uses TRBV12-3 or TRBV12-4 and TRBJ2-7; TRBD1 might be the D (6 bases). This CDR3 is built from 13 residues. The ends were cut back, 6 bases at V and 3 bases at J, with 12 bases in the middle. The CDR3 protein is CASSPGQLYEQYF. DNA for the CDR3: TGTGCCAGCAGCCCTGGACAGCTCTACGAGCAGTACTTC.

The chain links TRBV30 to TRBJ1-2, with D unclear. The CDR3 totals 15 residues. V shed 3 bases and J shed 5 bases, with 19 bases lying between them. The germline V gene has CDR1 GTSNPN and CDR2 SVGIG (reference sequence). CDR3 residues: CAWRQPGVWRYGYTF. The CDR3 nucleotides are TGTGCCTGGAGACAACCGGGAGTTTGGAGATATGGCTACACCTTC.

The chain uses TRBV10-3 and TRBJ1-2; 8 bases line up with TRBD1. The CDR3 is made up of 12 amino acids. J gave up 8 bases and V 8 bases, and 7 bases lay outside the gene matches. From germline, CDR1 is ENHRY and CDR2 SYGVKD. The CDR3 bases are TGTGCCATCCCGGACAGGGCAGGAGGCTACACCTTC. It is translated as CAIPDRAGGYTF.

The V call is TRBV12-3 or TRBV12-4, the J call TRBJ1-2; tentatively, D is TRBD1 (6 bases). CDR3 length: 13 residues. The ends were cut back, 5 bases at V and 7 bases at J, with 14 bases in the middle. Here the CDR3 reads CASSLSGGIGYTF. The CDR3 DNA reads TGTGCCAGCAGTCTCTCGGGGGGCATTGGCTACACCTTC.

The chain couples TRBV29-1 to TRBJ2-7; 7 bases are a match to TRBD1. Per the germline V gene, CDR1 is SQVTM and CDR2 is ANQGSEA. The CDR3 runs to 14 residues. The ends lost 4 bases at V and 3 bases at J; junction bases unmatched: 9. The CDR3 DNA reads as TGCAGCGTTGGGTTATCGGGACAGTACTACGAGCAGTACTTC. This translates into CSVGLSGQYYEQYF.

The chain joins TRBV28 to TRBJ1-4; perhaps TRBD1 as D (5 bases). Germline loops: CDR1 MDHEN, CDR2 SYDVKM. Trimming took off 1 base at V and 7 bases at J, with 10 bases between the two ends. The CDR3 sequence is 14 residues long. The CDR3 protein is CASSLLGPAEKLFF. The CDR3 DNA reads as TGTGCCAGCAGTTTATTGGGGCCGGCTGAAAAACTGTTTTTT. Looking up the rest from reference TRBV28 and TRBJ1-4 gives the full variable domain: DVKVTQSSRYLVKRTGEKVFLECVQDMDHENMFWYRQDPGLGLRLIYFSYDVKMKEKGDIPEGYSVSREKKERFSLILESASTNQTSMYLCASSLLGPAEKLFFGSGTQLSVL.

J is TRBJ2-7 and V is TRBV10-3; 7 nucleotides agree with TRBD2. CDR1 is ENHRY and CDR2 is SYGVKD in the germline V gene. With V trimmed by 4 bases and J by 5 bases, 8 bases remained unmatched. The CDR3 covers 14 residues. As DNA, the CDR3 is TGTGCCATCAGTGTTGACGGGGGAGGGAACGAGCAGTACTTC. It yields the protein CAISVDGGGNEQYF.

This clone has more than one count but fewer than ten. The J gene is TRBJ2-2, the V gene TRBV4-2, with D possibly being TRBD1 (5 bases). V lost 0 bases to trimming and J lost 4 bases, with 9 bases between them. Per germline, CDR1 LGHNA and CDR2 YNFKEQ. The CDR3 length is 15 residues. CDR3 amino acids: CASSQEGRVTGELFF. The CDR3 DNA sequence: TGTGCCAGCAGCCAAGAAGGCAGGGTCACCGGGGAGCTGTTTTTT.